This TCR beta chain is drawn from a study of control samples from healthy donors and cancer patients. Per the germline V gene, CDR1 is MNHEY and CDR2 is SMNVEV (reference sequence). V shed 5 bases and J 1 base; nucleotides not matched to a gene: 7. CDR3 length: 15 amino acids. The protocol was immunoSEQ multiplex PCR, while the TCRdb copy is restricted to in-frame clones and leaves out a portion. Of approximately 97,000 clones listed, 85% to 90% are singletons. The chain recombines TRBV27 with TRBJ1-1, with 7 nucleotides matching TRBD1. The sequence came from a man aged 25-45 years in good health. Sequencing input: blood. CDR3 coding DNA: TGTGCCAGCAGTCCCGGACAGGCCTCGAACACTGAAGCTTTCTTT. Protein: CASSPGQASNTEAFF.